This TCR beta chain came from a study of blood T cell repertoires in COVID-19. Sequencing was performed with immunoSEQ multiplex PCR; in TCRdb, only in-frame clones are kept and a portion is missing. The repertoire holds about 200,000 clones, with 85% as singletons. Germline values: CDR1 LGHNA, CDR2 YNFKEQ. Trimming at V came to 4 bases and at J to 7 bases, leaving 15 bases not matched to a gene. This CDR3 is 16 amino acids long. The sequence derives from a middle-aged man who had recovered from COVID-19. Sequences were obtained from PBMCs or T cells enriched from blood (not recorded which). The chain links TRBV4-2 to TRBJ2-7; the match to TRBD2 covers 8 bases. The CDR3 reads CASSRSLSGGLLEQYF. The CDR3, as DNA: TGTGCCAGCAGCCGGAGCCTTTCGGGAGGGCTATTGGAGCAGTACTTC.